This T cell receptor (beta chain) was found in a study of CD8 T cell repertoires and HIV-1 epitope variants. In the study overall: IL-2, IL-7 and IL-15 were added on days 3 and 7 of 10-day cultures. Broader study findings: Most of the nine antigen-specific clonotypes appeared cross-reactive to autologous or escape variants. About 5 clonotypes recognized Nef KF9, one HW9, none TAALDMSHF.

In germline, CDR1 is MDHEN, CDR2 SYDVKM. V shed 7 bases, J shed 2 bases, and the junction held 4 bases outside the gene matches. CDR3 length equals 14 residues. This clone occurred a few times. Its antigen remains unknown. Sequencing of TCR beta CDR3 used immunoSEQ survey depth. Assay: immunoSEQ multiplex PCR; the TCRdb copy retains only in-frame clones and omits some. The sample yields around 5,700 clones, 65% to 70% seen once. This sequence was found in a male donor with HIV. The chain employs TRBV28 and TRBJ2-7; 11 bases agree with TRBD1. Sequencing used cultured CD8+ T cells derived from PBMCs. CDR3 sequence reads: CASNPGQGAYEQYF. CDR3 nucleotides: TGTGCCAGCAATCCGGGACAGGGGGCCTACGAGCAGTACTTC.